This section outlines one T cell receptor beta chain sequence together with its context. The sample comes from a study of T cells expressing NK-cell markers. This CDR3 is 16 amino acids long. The germline V gene has CDR1 SGHTA and CDR2 FQGNSA. TCRdb processed the 5' RACE reads again and assigns one entry to each CDR3 protein, with no DNA. The sample spans 440,000 or so distinct CDR3 sequences; the ten largest clones claim 7.3%. The TCR sequence derives from a woman aged 18 to 75 in good health. Sample: blood T cells: a sorted CD56 or NKG2C T cell subset, CD4+ or CD8+ T cells, or bulk PBMC T cells (not recorded which). This sequence joins TRBV7-2 and TRBJ1-4. The CDR3 reads CASSLAGRATNEKLFF.